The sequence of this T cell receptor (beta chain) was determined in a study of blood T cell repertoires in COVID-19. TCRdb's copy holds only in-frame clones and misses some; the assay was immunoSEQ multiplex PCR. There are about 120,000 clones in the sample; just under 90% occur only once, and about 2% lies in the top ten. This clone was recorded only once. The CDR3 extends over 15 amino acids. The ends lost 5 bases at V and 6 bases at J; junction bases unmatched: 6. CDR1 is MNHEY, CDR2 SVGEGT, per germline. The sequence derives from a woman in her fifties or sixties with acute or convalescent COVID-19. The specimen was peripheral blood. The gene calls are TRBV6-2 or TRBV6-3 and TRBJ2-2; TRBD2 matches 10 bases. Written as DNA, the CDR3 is TGTGCCAGCAGTAGACTAGCGGGTACGGCCGGGGAGCTGTTTTTT. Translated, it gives CASSRLAGTAGELFF.